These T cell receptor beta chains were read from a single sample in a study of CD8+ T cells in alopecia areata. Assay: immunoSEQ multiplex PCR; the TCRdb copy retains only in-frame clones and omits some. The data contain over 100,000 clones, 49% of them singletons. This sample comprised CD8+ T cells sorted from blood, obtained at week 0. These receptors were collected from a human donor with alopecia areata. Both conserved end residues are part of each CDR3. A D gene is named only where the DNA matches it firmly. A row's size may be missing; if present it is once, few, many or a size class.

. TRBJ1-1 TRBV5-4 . TGTGCCAGCAGCCTCAGTCCGGGACTGAACACTGAAGCTTTCTTT CASSLSPGLNTEAFF
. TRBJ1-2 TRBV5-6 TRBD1 TGTGCCAGCAGCGACAGGGTTTACTATGGCTACACCTTC CASSDRVYYGYTF
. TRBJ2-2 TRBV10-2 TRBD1 TGCGCCAGCAGTGGGGACAGGTCTTCCGGGGAGCTGTTTTTT CASSGDRSSGELFF
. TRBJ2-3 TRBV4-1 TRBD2 TGCGCCAGCAGCCCAGTAGCGGGGGGTTACACAGATACGCAGTATTTT CASSPVAGGYTDTQYF
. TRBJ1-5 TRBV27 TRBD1 TGTGCCAGCAGCCCCTCAACAGGGGAGGTACATCAGCCCCAGCATTTT CASSPSTGEVHQPQHF
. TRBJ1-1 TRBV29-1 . TGCAGCGTGCTAGATCCGGGTTTGAACACTGAAGCTTTCTTT CSVLDPGLNTEAFF
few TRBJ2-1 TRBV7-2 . TGTGCCAGCAGCTTAACTGGGATCTCCTACAATGAGCAGTTCTTC CASSLTGISYNEQFF
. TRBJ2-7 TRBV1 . TGCACCAGCGATCCTGGAGGGACTAGCGGGGGGGCAAGGGAGCAGTACTTC CTSDPGGTSGGAREQYF
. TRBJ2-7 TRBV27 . TGTGCCAGCAGTTTATCACCCAAAGACTACGAGCAGTACTTC CASSLSPKDYEQYF
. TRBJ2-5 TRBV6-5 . TGTGCCAGCAGTTACTCGGAGTCGGGGTGGGAGACCCAGTACTTC CASSYSESGWETQYF
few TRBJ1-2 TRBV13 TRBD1 TGTGCCAGCAGCTTACCGGACAGGGCGGCCTATGGCTACACCTTC CASSLPDRAAYGYTF
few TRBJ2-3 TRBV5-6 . TGTGCCAGCAGCTTGTTGGTCGGAGCAACGGATACGCAGTATTTT CASSLLVGATDTQYF
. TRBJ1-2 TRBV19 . TGTGCCAGTAGTATAGACCTAGAGGACACCTTCTATGGCTACACCTTC CASSIDLEDTFYGYTF
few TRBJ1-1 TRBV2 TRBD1 TGTGCCAGCAGCGAACAGGGGGCCACTGAAGCTTTCTTT CASSEQGATEAFF
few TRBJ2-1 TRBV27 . TGTGCCAGCAGTCTGTACAGAGCCTCCTACAATGAGCAGTTCTTC CASSLYRASYNEQFF
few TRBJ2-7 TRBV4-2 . TGTGCCAGCAGCCAAGATGAAGGAGGGAACGAGCAGTACTTC CASSQDEGGNEQYF
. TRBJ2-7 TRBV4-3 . TGCGCCAGCAGCCAAGCGGACAGATTAGAGCAGTACTTC CASSQADRLEQYF
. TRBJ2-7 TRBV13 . TGTGCCAGCAGCGATACAGGGTACGAGCAGTACTTC CASSDTGYEQYF
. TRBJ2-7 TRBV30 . TGTGCCTGGGAAGGGCAGCAGTACTTC CAWEGQQYF
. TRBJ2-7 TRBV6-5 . TGTGCCAGCAGTCGCGATTTGTCCGAGCAGTACTTC CASSRDLSEQYF
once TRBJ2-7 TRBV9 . TGTGCCAGCAGCGAGGGGTATGGCTACGAGCAGTACTTC CASSEGYGYEQYF
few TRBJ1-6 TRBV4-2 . TGTGCCAGCAGCCAAGATCGTAGGGGAAGTAATTCACCCCTCCACTTT CASSQDRRGSNSPLHF
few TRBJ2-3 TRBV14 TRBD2 TGTGCCAGCAGCCAAGATGTCGCGGGGGGGCCCTACGGAGATACGCAGTATTTT CASSQDVAGGPYGDTQYF
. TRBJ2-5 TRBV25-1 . TGTGCCAGCAGGATAGCCGAGGAGGGGACCCAGTACTTC CASRIAEEGTQYF
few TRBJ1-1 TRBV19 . TGTGCCAGTAGTAGGGGGACTGAAGCTTTCTTT CASSRGTEAFF
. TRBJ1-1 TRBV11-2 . TGTGCCAGCAGCTTAGATTGGGGACCCGCTGAAGCTTTCTTT CASSLDWGPAEAFF
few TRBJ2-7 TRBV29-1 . TGCAGCGTTGGTACAGGCACCTACGAGCAGTACTTC CSVGTGTYEQYF
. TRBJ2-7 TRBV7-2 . TGTGCCAGCAGTTTTCAAAGGGACTACGAGCAGTACTTC CASSFQRDYEQYF
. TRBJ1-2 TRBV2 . TGTGCCAGCAGTTGGGATGGCTACACCTTC CASSWDGYTF
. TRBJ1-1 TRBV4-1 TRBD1 TGCGCCAGCAGCCAAGGACAGGGGGACACTGAAGCTTTCTTT CASSQGQGDTEAFF
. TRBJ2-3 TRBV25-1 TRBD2 TGTGCCAGCGGGGAGGCTAGCGGGGGCACAGATACGCAGTATTTT CASGEASGGTDTQYF